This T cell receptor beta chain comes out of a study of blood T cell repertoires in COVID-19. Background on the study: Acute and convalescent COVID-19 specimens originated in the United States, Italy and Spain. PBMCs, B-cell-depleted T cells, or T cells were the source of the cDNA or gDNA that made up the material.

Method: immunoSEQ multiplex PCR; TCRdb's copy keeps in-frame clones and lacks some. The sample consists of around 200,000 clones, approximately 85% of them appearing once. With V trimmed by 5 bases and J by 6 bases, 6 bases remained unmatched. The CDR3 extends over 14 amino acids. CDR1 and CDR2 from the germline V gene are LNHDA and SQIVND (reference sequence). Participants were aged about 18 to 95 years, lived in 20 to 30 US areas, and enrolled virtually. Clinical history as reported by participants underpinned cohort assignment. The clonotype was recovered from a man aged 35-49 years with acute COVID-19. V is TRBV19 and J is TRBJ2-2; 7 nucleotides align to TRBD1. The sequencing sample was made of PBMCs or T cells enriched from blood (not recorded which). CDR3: CASSPSRGPGELFF. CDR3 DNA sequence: TGTGCCAGTAGTCCTAGTAGGGGGCCCGGGGAGCTGTTTTTT.